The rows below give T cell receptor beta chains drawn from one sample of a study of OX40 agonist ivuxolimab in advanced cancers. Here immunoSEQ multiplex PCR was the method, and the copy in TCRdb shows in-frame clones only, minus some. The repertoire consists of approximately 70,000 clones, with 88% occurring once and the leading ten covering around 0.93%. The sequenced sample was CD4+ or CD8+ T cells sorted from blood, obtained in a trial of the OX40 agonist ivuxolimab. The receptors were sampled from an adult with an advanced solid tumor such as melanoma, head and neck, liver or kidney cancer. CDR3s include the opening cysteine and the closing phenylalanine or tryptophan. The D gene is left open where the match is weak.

CASSEAVEGRGAFF	NA	TRBV2	TRBJ1-1
CASSPVGGVTEAFF	NA	TRBV11-2	TRBJ1-1
CASTGGPFNYGYTF	NA	TRBV6-5	TRBJ1-2
CSVEEGFEQYF	NA	TRBV29-1	TRBJ2-7
CSAQVLAGVGTDTQYF	TRBD2	TRBV29-1	TRBJ2-3
CASRPDGASTDTQYF	NA	TRBV7-3	TRBJ2-3
CASSFGSRDEQYF	NA	TRBV5-6	TRBJ2-7
CASPRTGEDYGYTF	TRBD1	TRBV18	TRBJ1-2
CASSPFGDTQYF	NA	TRBV18	TRBJ2-3
CASSLRSTGWAGELFF	TRBD1	TRBV11-2	TRBJ2-2
CASSLSSQVSYNEQFF	NA	TRBV27	TRBJ2-1
CASMRGAGANVLTF	NA	TRBV19	TRBJ2-6
CASKDSRFYGYTF	NA	TRBV19	TRBJ1-2
CASQAEGRSSYNEQFF	NA	TRBV28	TRBJ2-1
CASSPDVPGLAGGGGETQYF	TRBD2	TRBV11-3	TRBJ2-5
CASSLEVSGSGDTQYF	TRBD2	TRBV5-1	TRBJ2-3
CARCRQRQPQHF	NA	TRBV12-2	TRBJ1-5
CASSPQPGPGELFF	NA	TRBV7-2	TRBJ2-2
CASSRARETQYF	NA	TRBV18	TRBJ2-5
CASTIGILRSEQYF	NA	TRBV6-5	TRBJ2-7
CASIKLAGGGNEQFF	TRBD2	TRBV2	TRBJ2-1
CASSQDRSEGTDTQYF	NA	TRBV4-1	TRBJ2-3
CASSFGQGGISNQPQHF	TRBD1	TRBV7-2	TRBJ1-5
CASSPRGNTEAFF	NA	TRBV11-3	TRBJ1-1
CASRTAMDTEAFF	NA	TRBV9	TRBJ1-1
CASMGRAGLLLFF	NA	TRBV27	TRBJ2-2
CASSLGPRGDSNQPQHF	TRBD1	TRBV7-6	TRBJ1-5
CASSGTGYQPQHF	TRBD1	TRBV27	TRBJ1-5
CASRWSGSVYEQYF	TRBD2	TRBV5-1	TRBJ2-7
CASSRGQAREQYF	TRBD1	TRBV5-6	TRBJ2-7
CASSSRAAGNTIYF	NA	TRBV11-3	TRBJ1-3
CASSYPNTGELFF	NA	TRBV28	TRBJ2-2
CASSFGGRAHEQYF	TRBD2	TRBV28	TRBJ2-7
CASSLVEGVGYTF	NA	TRBV11-3	TRBJ1-2
CASRGGPGTEAFF	NA	TRBV5-6	TRBJ1-1
CASSRTRSYNEQFF	TRBD2	TRBV5-4	TRBJ2-1
CASSEPGFSDGYTF	NA	TRBV6-1	TRBJ1-2
CATGGGEGYGYTF	TRBD1	TRBV15	TRBJ1-2
CASSVTTGLEGYTF	TRBD1	TRBV5-1	TRBJ1-2
CASSTQGQETQYF	NA	TRBV18	TRBJ2-5
CASSLSGLTDTQYF	NA	TRBV5-5	TRBJ2-3
CASSKKDEWDTEAFF	NA	TRBV5-5	TRBJ1-1